A selection of T cell receptor beta chains follows, all from one sample in a study of cytomegalovirus exposure and HLA in healthy donors. This table comes from immunoSEQ multiplex PCR, and its TCRdb copy is limited to in-frame clones, with some not included. The sample consists of 35,000 to 45,000 clones, under 70% of them appearing once. The specimen was PBMCs. The receptor source for this set is a man in his sixties in good health and CMV-seropositive. Each CDR3 is given with its conserved first and last residue. A D gene is named only where the DNA matches it firmly. Some rows have no size entry. The others give once, few or many, or a class for an expanded clone.

v_gene	abundance	d_gene	j_gene	CDR3aa	CDR3nt
TRBV10-3	once	TRBD1	TRBJ2-1	CAISESVTGGRYNEQFF	TGTGCCATCAGTGAGTCTGTGACAGGGGGCCGCTACAATGAGCAGTTCTTC
TRBV7-2	.	TRBD1	TRBJ1-5	CASSLDRDSNQPQHF	TGTGCCAGCAGCCTAGACAGGGATAGCAATCAGCCCCAGCATTTT
TRBV4-1	.	TRBD2	TRBJ2-3	CASSQYLSGSEDTQYF	TGCGCCAGCAGCCAATACCTTAGCGGGAGTGAAGATACGCAGTATTTT
TRBV2	.	TRBD1	TRBJ1-5	CASSGTGVQPQHF	TGTGCCAGCAGTGGGACAGGGGTTCAGCCCCAGCATTTT
TRBV11-3	few	.	TRBJ2-2	CATASRDTGELFF	TGTGCCACCGCGTCCCGGGATACCGGGGAGCTGTTTTTT
TRBV30	few	.	TRBJ1-5	CASGGNNQPQHF	TGTGCAAGTGGGGGGAACAATCAGCCCCAGCATTTT
TRBV11-2	.	TRBD1	TRBJ1-4	CASSLGTGNEKLFF	TGTGCCAGCAGCTTAGGGACAGGCAATGAAAAACTGTTTTTT
TRBV7-6	few	TRBD1	TRBJ2-3	CASSEPPAGGITDTQYF	TGTGCCAGCAGCGAACCCCCTGCAGGGGGCATTACAGATACGCAGTATTTT
TRBV14	once	.	TRBJ2-7	CASSRIGASSYEQYF	TGTGCCAGCAGCCGGATAGGGGCGAGCTCCTACGAGCAGTACTTC
TRBV27	.	TRBD1	TRBJ2-1	CASSSEQGSYNEQFF	TGTGCCAGCAGTTCAGAACAGGGGTCCTACAATGAGCAGTTCTTC
TRBV5-3	.	TRBD1	TRBJ1-5	CARSARGQLNQPQHF	TGTGCCAGAAGCGCTAGGGGGCAGTTAAATCAGCCCCAGCATTTT
TRBV7-7	once	TRBD2	TRBJ2-1	CASSLGLAGGDNEQFF	TGTGCTAGCAGCTTGGGACTAGCGGGAGGGGACAATGAGCAGTTCTTC
TRBV7-9	.	TRBD2	TRBJ2-3	CASSLPTSGIWGGDTQYF	TGTGCCAGCAGCTTACCAACTAGCGGGATCTGGGGTGGAGATACGCAGTATTTT
TRBV29-1	once	TRBD2	TRBJ2-1	CSVRGAGASRSYNEQFF	TGCAGCGTTAGAGGGGCGGGAGCCTCCCGCTCCTACAATGAGCAGTTCTTC
TRBV15	.	.	TRBJ2-1	CATSRAGINEQFF	TGTGCCACCAGCAGAGCAGGTATCAATGAGCAGTTCTTC
TRBV7-8	.	.	TRBJ2-3	CASSLLSPRGTDTQYF	TGTGCCAGCAGCTTACTCAGTCCTCGGGGCACAGATACGCAGTATTTT
TRBV7-9	.	TRBD1	TRBJ1-4	CASSSFQGVQEKLFF	TGTGCCAGCAGCTCGTTCCAGGGGGTTCAGGAAAAACTGTTTTTT
TRBV30	once	.	TRBJ2-7	CAWIQVEGHEQYF	TGTGCCTGGATCCAGGTCGAAGGCCACGAGCAGTACTTC
TRBV5-1	few	TRBD2	TRBJ2-1	CASSLGTSLNEQFF	TGCGCCAGCAGCTTGGGGACTAGTCTAAATGAGCAGTTCTTC
TRBV9	.	.	TRBJ2-1	CASSVGLFSGDNEQFF	TGTGCCAGCAGCGTAGGGCTATTTAGCGGAGACAATGAGCAGTTCTTC
TRBV7-9	.	TRBD2	TRBJ2-5	CASRWTSGSQETQYF	TGTGCCAGCAGATGGACTAGCGGGAGCCAAGAGACCCAGTACTTC
TRBV28	.	TRBD2	TRBJ2-3	CASALAGLSTDTQYF	TGTGCCAGCGCCTTAGCGGGCCTCTCCACAGATACGCAGTATTTT
TRBV2	.	.	TRBJ2-1	CASRRADSSNEQFF	TGTGCCAGCAGGAGAGCGGACTCAAGCAATGAGCAGTTCTTC
TRBV2	.	.	TRBJ2-1	CASSRTAYWPYNEQFF	TGTGCCAGCAGTCGGACAGCTTATTGGCCCTACAATGAGCAGTTCTTC
TRBV7-9	.	.	TRBJ2-7	CSSSQGGALQYF	TGTTCCAGCAGCCAAGGAGGAGCGCTCCAGTACTTC
TRBV7-2	.	TRBD2	TRBJ2-5	CASSLGSLAGGPGETQYF	TGTGCCAGCAGCTTAGGGTCGCTAGCGGGAGGGCCGGGGGAGACCCAGTACTTC
TRBV5-4	.	.	TRBJ2-7	CASSIERGEQYF	TGTGCCAGCAGCATTGAAAGGGGCGAGCAGTACTTC
TRBV2	.	.	TRBJ2-1	CASRGDMGALQFF	TGTGCCAGCAGAGGGGACATGGGTGCCCTTCAGTTCTTC
TRBV19	.	.	TRBJ1-2	CASSGLNYGYTF	TGTGCCAGTAGTGGGCTAAACTATGGCTACACCTTC
TRBV6-5	.	TRBD1	TRBJ1-3	CASSRTGGSGNTIYF	TGTGCCAGCAGCCGTACAGGGGGCTCTGGAAACACCATATATTTT
TRBV7-9	.	.	TRBJ2-1	CASSYSGGNEQFF	TGTGCCAGCAGCTACTCAGGGGGGAATGAGCAGTTCTTC
TRBV11-2	.	TRBD1	TRBJ1-1	CASSQGGRGHGNTEAFF	TGTGCCAGCAGCCAGGGGGGCAGGGGGCATGGTAACACTGAAGCTTTCTTT
TRBV7-3	.	TRBD2	TRBJ2-1	CASSPGLGHGDEQFF	TGTGCCAGCAGCCCGGGACTAGGTCACGGCGATGAGCAGTTCTTC
TRBV4-1	.	TRBD1	TRBJ1-2	CASSPRTGGNYGYTF	TGCGCCAGCAGCCCAAGGACAGGGGGCAACTATGGCTACACCTTC
TRBV4-2	.	TRBD1	TRBJ1-4	CASSQGRRGPANLGDEKLFF	TGTGCCAGCAGCCAAGGGCGAAGGGGGCCGGCAAACCTCGGCGATGAAAAACTGTTTTTT
TRBV7-2	.	.	TRBJ2-5	CASTPVGGETQYF	TGTGCCAGCACCCCGGTCGGGGGAGAGACCCAGTACTTC
TRBV5-6	.	TRBD1	TRBJ1-2	CASSSGTGVSNYGYTF	TGTGCCAGCAGCTCCGGGACAGGAGTGTCCAACTATGGCTACACCTTC